The 27 T cell receptor beta chains in this list originate from one sample, sequenced in a study of CD8+CD57+ T cells in acquired aplastic anemia. TCR beta VDJ and CDR3 profiles were obtained from a genomic DNA template. A single record per CDR3 protein comes from TCRdb applying MiXCR to the reads. Of roughly 150,000 distinct CDR3 sequences in the sample, around 50% are singletons; the top ten hold roughly 2.8%. An expansion of CD8+CD57+ cells by flow cytometry had been shown in patients chosen for sequencing. What was sequenced was sorted CD4+, CD8+, or CD8+CD57+ T cells (not recorded which) from PBMCs. These TCRs come from a human donor with aplastic anemia.

Ten or more counts support this clonotype. J is TRBJ1-1 and V is TRBV7-8; D gene uncertain. The ends were cut back, 6 bases at V and 1 base at J, with 3 bases in the middle. The germline gives CDR1 SGHVS, CDR2 FQNEAQ. This CDR3 contains 11 residues. In DNA form, the CDR3 reads TGTGCCAGCAGGGGGAACACTGAAGCTTTCTTT. Its protein is CASRGNTEAFF.

In this sample, this clonotype turned up many times. V gene TRBV24-1 combines with J gene TRBJ2-3; TRBD2 matches at 7 bases. This CDR3 is 18 amino acids long. Germline V CDR1 and CDR2: KGHDR, SFDVKD. The ends lost 3 bases at V and 4 bases at J; junction bases unmatched: 15. CDR3 loop: CATSDRLLTRGVADTQYF. In DNA form, the CDR3 reads TGTGCCACCAGTGATCGACTCCTAACACGGGGGGTAGCAGATACGCAGTATTTT.

This clonotype was detected only a few times. The chain is built from TRBV15 and TRBJ2-3, with a possible D match to TRBD1 (5 bases). Germline V gene sequence: CDR1 LNHNV, CDR2 YYDKDF (reference sequence). The germline V and J ends were trimmed by 0 bases and 2 bases, with 12 bases remaining between them. The CDR3 sequence is 16 residues long. The CDR3 DNA reads as TGTGCCACCAGCAGAGATCTCAGGGTTCCCACAGATACGCAGTATTTT. Amino acid sequence: CATSRDLRVPTDTQYF.

Details on this clonotype: With a much larger clone just one base away, this may be a read error. Because the CDR3 is missing its conserved closing phenylalanine or tryptophan, this is likely a read error. The chain recombines TRBV7-9 with TRBJ1-1, with 7 bases fitting TRBD1. The germline V gene encodes CDR1 SEHNR and CDR2 FQNEAQ (reference sequence). The trim removed 6 bases at V and 1 base at J, leaving 5 bases unmatched. The CDR3 totals 14 residues. The CDR3 coding sequence is TGTGCCAGCAGGACCGGGACAGAGAACACTGAAGCTTTCCTT. Amino acid sequence: CASRTGTENTEAFL.

The V gene is TRBV20-1, the J gene TRBJ2-7; TRBD2 is a possible D gene (5 bases). The V gene's germline CDR1 is DFQATT and CDR2 SNEGSKA (reference sequence). The CDR3 loop spans 15 amino acids. With 2 bases removed from V and 4 bases from J, the gap between germline ends came to 18 bases. Written as DNA, the CDR3 is TGCAGTGCTAGACCCTCCTCGTTAGCGCGGTACGAGCAGTACTTC. Translation: CSARPSSLARYEQYF.

This clonotype has only one observation. The junction does not match germline at one end; this may be a read error. The V and J genes are TRBV11-2 and TRBJ2-2; 13 positions match TRBD2. Germline values: CDR1 SGHAT, CDR2 FQNNGV. The CDR3 spans 16 residues. Here the CDR3 reads CASSFSGTSGNRGAVF. The CDR3 DNA is TGTGCCAGCAGCTTCTCCGGGACTAGCGGGAACCGGGGAGCTGTTTTT. Full variable domain (remainder filled in from reference TRBV11-2 and TRBJ2-2): EAGVAQSPRYKIIEKRQSVAFWCNPISGHATLYWYQQILGQGPKLLIQFQNNGVVDDSQLPKDRFSAERLKGVDSTLKIQPAKLEDSAVYLCASSFSGTSGNRGAVFGEGSRLTVL.

The V call is TRBV20-1, the J call TRBJ1-2, with 8 bases that match TRBD1. This CDR3 is 14 amino acids long. J lost 7 bases, V lost 6 bases, and 13 bases had no gene match. The germline CDR1 and CDR2 sequences are DFQATT and SNEGSKA (reference sequence). The CDR3 bases are TGCAGTGCCCCCCGGGACAGGTCGAGCGGTGGCTACACCTTC. Its protein is CSAPRDRSSGGYTF.

V is TRBV12-3 or TRBV12-4 and J is TRBJ2-7, with TRBD2 as a possible D gene (5 bases). The CDR3 has 13 residues. V lost 5 bases, J lost 4 bases, and 12 bases lay in between. The CDR3 loop reads CASSPGKAYEQYF. CDR3 coding DNA: TGTGCCAGCAGTCCGGGGAAAGCTTACGAGCAGTACTTC.

The rearrangement uses TRBV10-1 and TRBJ2-1; 8 bases align to TRBD1. The CDR3 loop spans 14 amino acids. Germline values: CDR1 WNHNN, CDR2 SYGVQD (reference sequence). The junction had 4 bases not matched to a gene; V was cut back by 5 bases and J by 4 bases. Written as DNA, the CDR3 is TGCGCCAGCAGTTCGGGACAGGAATACAATGAGCAGTTCTTC. Translated, it gives CASSSGQEYNEQFF.

V gene TRBV12-3 or TRBV12-4 combines with J gene TRBJ1-4; maybe TRBD1 (6 bases). V lost 6 bases and J lost 7, with 15 bases in between. The CDR3 contains 14 residues. The CDR3 region is CASSGSGHFEKLFF. Here the CDR3 DNA reads TGTGCCAGCAGCGGCTCGGGACATTTTGAAAAACTGTTTTTT.

In its sample, this clonotype was seen many times. The chain couples TRBV5-1 to TRBJ2-7, with TRBD1 identical over 9 bases. V trimming: 3 bases; J trimming: 5 bases; junction bases outside the gene matches: 18. CDR3 length: 18 amino acids. Germline assignment: CDR1 SGHRS and CDR2 YFSETQ. Written as DNA, the CDR3 is TGCGCCAGCAGCTCCACTTTTTCTACCGGGACAGGGCTAAACGAGCAGTACTTC. Protein sequence: CASSSTFSTGTGLNEQYF.

The genes are TRBV14 and TRBJ2-3, with unresolved D. The CDR3 loop spans 13 amino acids. V lost 1 base to trimming and J lost 1 base, with 3 bases between them. Germline V gives CDR1 SGHDN, CDR2 FVKESK. The CDR3: CASSQGRTDTQYF. The CDR3 nucleotides are TGTGCCAGCAGCCAAGGTCGCACAGATACGCAGTATTTT.

For the CDR3, the DNA is TGTGCCAGCAGCGCCGGGACAGGTGACGAGCAGTACTTC. Translation: CASSAGTGDEQYF. The chain recombines TRBV7-7 with TRBJ2-7; 8 positions agree with TRBD1. The CDR3 has 13 residues. CDR1 is SSHAT and CDR2 is FNYEAQ in the germline V gene (reference sequence). Trimming removed 5 bases from V and 5 bases from J; junction bases left unmatched: 5.

This clonotype was counted between two and nine times. A read error may be the cause here, since a much bigger clone is one base away. The gene calls are TRBV5-1 and TRBJ2-7, with TRBD2 as a possible D gene (5 bases). The ends were cut back, 3 bases at V and 5 bases at J, with 15 bases in the middle. This CDR3 contains 14 residues. Per germline, CDR1 SGHRS and CDR2 YFSETQ. The DNA of the CDR3 is TGCGCCAGCAGCTCGGGGAATAGTCCCGACGAGCAGTACTTC. Translated, it gives CASSSGNSPDEQYF.

The chain joins TRBV7-6 to TRBJ2-2; D is unclear. Trimming shortened V by 5 bases and J by 5 bases, and 9 bases separated the two germline ends. The CDR3 extends over 13 amino acids. The germline gives CDR1 SGHVS, CDR2 FNYEAQ. The chain's CDR3 is CASSPSVTGELFF. The CDR3 nucleotides are TGTGCCAGCAGCCCGTCAGTTACCGGGGAGCTGTTTTTT.

Regarding this clonotype: A much larger clone sits a single nucleotide away, making a read error possible. V is TRBV20-1 and J is TRBJ1-1, with D maybe TRBD1 (6 bases). Per the germline V gene, CDR1 is DFQATT and CDR2 is SNEGSKA (reference sequence). The CDR3 spans 11 residues. V lost 5 bases and J lost 12, with 16 bases in between. CDR3 coding DNA: TGCAGTGCTGTGGGGGGGCAAGGGACTTTCTTT. Its translation: CSAVGGQGTFF.

This clonotype was counted many times. The J gene is TRBJ1-1, the V gene TRBV5-4; D is uncertain. Germline V gene sequence: CDR1 SGHNT, CDR2 YYREEE (reference sequence). The CDR3 runs 12 residues. Trimming took off 4 bases at V and 2 bases at J, with 6 bases between the two ends. The CDR3 coding sequence is TGTGCCAGCAGCAACGACAACACTGAAGCTTTCTTT. Translating gives CASSNDNTEAFF.

This clonotype showed up many times. The V and J genes are TRBV19 and TRBJ1-1, with D unclear. The CDR3 sequence is 14 residues long. Germline V CDR1 and CDR2: LNHDA, SQIVND (reference sequence). Trimming cost V 6 bases and J 4 bases, with 15 bases left between them. The CDR3 DNA follows: TGTGCCAGTAGGAGGAGGTACCTGGGCACTGAAGCTTTCTTT. As protein: CASRRRYLGTEAFF. The complete variable domain, with remaining parts taken from reference TRBV19 and TRBJ1-1, reads DGGITQSPKYLFRKEGQNVTLSCEQNLNHDAMYWYRQDPGQGLRLIYYSQIVNDFQKGDIAEGYSVSREKKESFPLTVTSAQKNPTAFYLCASRRRYLGTEAFFGQGTRLTVV.

This clonotype was picked up one time. This may arise from a read error, as a much more abundant clone is one base away. Given the absence of the conserved phenylalanine or tryptophan at the CDR3 end, a read error is likely. This chain uses TRBV7-6 with TRBJ2-1, with 13 bases lining up with TRBD2. V was clipped by 0 bases and J by 4 bases; unmatched bases: 12. Per the germline V gene, CDR1 is SGHVS and CDR2 is FNYEAQ. The CDR3 loop spans 20 amino acids. The CDR3 is CASSLASGTSGILLYNEQFL. The CDR3 DNA sequence: TGTGCCAGCAGCTTAGCTTCTGGGACTAGCGGGATTCTGTTATACAATGAGCAGTTCCTC.

In its sample, this clonotype was seen many times. The chain links TRBV6-2 or TRBV6-3 to TRBJ2-7; D is tentatively TRBD1 or TRBD2 (5 bases each). The CDR3 length is 14 residues. The V end was cut by 7 bases, the J end by 0 bases, with 13 bases between. Germline CDR1 is MNHEY and CDR2 is SVGEGT. DNA for the CDR3: TGTGCCAGCATCGCCCCGGGACCCTCCTACGAGCAGTACTTC. It codes for CASIAPGPSYEQYF.

This clonotype was seen repeatedly, ten times or more. The chain carries TRBV20-1 and TRBJ2-3; 11 bases are a match to TRBD2. V lost 2 bases and J lost 3; bases outside the gene matches: 10. CDR1 and CDR2 from the germline V gene are DFQATT and SNEGSKA (reference sequence). CDR3 length: 17 amino acids. Here the CDR3 DNA reads TGCAGTGCTAGACTACCCTTACTAGCGGGAGAAACAGATACGCAGTATTTT. The encoded protein is CSARLPLLAGETDTQYF.

This clonotype was counted many times. V usage is TRBV11-2 and J usage is TRBJ2-1; 8 bases map to TRBD2. The CDR3 is made up of 18 amino acids. Germline lookup yields CDR1 SGHAT and CDR2 FQNNGV. With V trimmed by 2 bases and J by 8 bases, 17 bases remained unmatched. CDR3 sequence reads: CASSLYISGAGVLYEQFF. Written as DNA, the CDR3 is TGTGCCAGCAGCTTATATATCTCTGGAGCGGGAGTTCTCTATGAGCAGTTCTTC.

This clonotype was recorded once. One junction end does not reproduce the germline sequence, and a read error may be involved. V usage is TRBV19 and J usage is TRBJ2-7; the D gene is possibly TRBD1 (6 bases). Per germline, CDR1 LNHDA and CDR2 SQIVND (reference sequence). This CDR3 comprises 12 residues. The CDR3 reads CATGGQRGEQYF. CDR3 bases: TGCGCCACCGGAGGACAGAGAGGCGAGCAGTACTTC.

This chain uses TRBV11-2 with TRBJ2-7; 7 bases map to TRBD2. Looked up from germline, CDR1 is SGHAT and CDR2 is FQNNGV. The J segment lost 4 bases and the V segment lost 3 bases, leaving 12 bases of the junction unmatched. The CDR3 sequence is 16 residues long. The CDR3 region has the DNA TGTGCCAGCAGCTTGATAAAGGGACTAACCTTGTACGAGCAGTACTTC. Amino acid sequence: CASSLIKGLTLYEQYF.

This clonotype was detected ten times or more. The gene calls are TRBV7-2 and TRBJ1-5; D not certain. V was cut by 7 bases and J by 3 bases, with 10 bases left in between. CDR1 is SGHTA, CDR2 FQGNSA, per germline. The CDR3 length is 13 residues. The CDR3 nucleotides read TGTGCCAGCAAAAGCCAGGACAATCAGCCCCAGCATTTT. Translated: CASKSQDNQPQHF. The variable domain in full, completed from reference TRBV7-2 and TRBJ1-5, reads GAGVSQSPSNKVTEKGKDVELRCDPISGHTALYWYRQSLGQGLEFLIYFQGNSAPDKSGLPSDRFSAERTGGSVSTLTIQRTQQEDSAVYLCASKSQDNQPQHFGDGTRLSIL.

The chain couples TRBV20-1 to TRBJ2-3, with D possibly TRBD1 on 5 matching bases. The ends were cut back, 7 bases at V and 4 bases at J, with 21 bases in the middle. Per the germline V gene, CDR1 is DFQATT and CDR2 is SNEGSKA (reference sequence). The CDR3 is 15 amino acids. This chain's CDR3 is CSVNPPGYVADTQYF. The CDR3 DNA sequence: TGCAGTGTCAACCCCCCAGGGTACGTCGCAGATACGCAGTATTTT.

The chain links TRBV12-3 or TRBV12-4 to TRBJ1-1, with a tentative D call TRBD1 (6 bases). The V gene lost 2 bases and the J gene lost 1 base, with 11 bases spanning the gap. This CDR3 is 15 amino acids long. The CDR3 reads CASSLTGQGNTEAFF. CDR3 DNA: TGTGCCAGCAGTTTAACAGGGCAGGGGAACACTGAAGCTTTCTTT.